The rows below give T cell receptor beta chains drawn from one sample of a study of ipilimumab plus nivolumab after autologous stem cell transplantation. The table came from immunoSEQ multiplex PCR; TCRdb's copy has only in-frame clones and leaves some out. The table lists 3,000 or so clones, approximately 81% of them singletons. Specimen: PBMCs, collected in a trial of ipilimumab plus nivolumab as post-transplant consolidation. These receptors came from a male donor with multiple myeloma. CDR3s include the opening cysteine and the closing phenylalanine or tryptophan. Fields, in order: CDR3 length, J gene, clone size, V gene, D gene, CDR3 DNA, CDR3 protein. The D gene is left open where the match is weak. Part of the rows lack a size; the others show once, few, many or a class for expanded clones.

12	TRBJ1-2	once	TRBV19	NA	TGTGCCAGTACCTCTGGACAGTATGGCTACACCTTC	CASTSGQYGYTF
13	TRBJ1-5	once	TRBV7-3	NA	TGTGCCAGCAGCGGGACCGGGGGGCAGCCCCAGCATTTT	CASSGTGGQPQHF
13	TRBJ2-7	NA	TRBV7-6	TRBD1	TGTGCCAGCAGCTGGGACAGCTCCTACGAGCAGTACTTC	CASSWDSSYEQYF
14	TRBJ1-2	few	TRBV29-1	NA	TGCAGCGTGGCTGTGAGGGGAGCTAACTATGGCTACACCTTC	CSVAVRGANYGYTF
12	TRBJ2-3	NA	TRBV6-6	TRBD1	TGTGCCAGCAGTTCGGGACAGGGGGCGCAGTATTTT	CASSSGQGAQYF
15	TRBJ1-2	NA	TRBV4-1	TRBD1	TGCGCCAGCAGCTCAGGCAACAGGGGAGGTTATGGCTACACCTTC	CASSSGNRGGYGYTF
15	TRBJ1-2	NA	TRBV6-5	NA	TGTGCCAGCAGTTACTTCTCAGTCGGGGACTATGGCTACACCTTC	CASSYFSVGDYGYTF
15	TRBJ2-7	NA	TRBV11-2	NA	TGTGCCAGCAGCTTAGCTCGGGACTCGCGACGGGAGCAGTACTTC	CASSLARDSRREQYF
13	TRBJ2-7	NA	TRBV5-1	NA	TGCGCCAGCAGCTTGATAAGGGGCAGCGAGCAGTACTTC	CASSLIRGSEQYF
15	TRBJ1-1	NA	TRBV5-3	NA	TGTGCCAGCAGCTTGATGCGGGTCGAGAAGGCTGAAGCTTTCTTT	CASSLMRVEKAEAFF
18	TRBJ2-3	NA	TRBV9	TRBD2	TGTGCCAGCAGCGTTTGGCCCCTAGGGAGCGGGGGCTCAGATACGCAGTATTTT	CASSVWPLGSGGSDTQYF
17	TRBJ2-3	NA	TRBV29-1	TRBD2	TGCAGCGGGGCAGGGACTAGCGGGGGGCCGTGGACAGATACGCAGTATTTT	CSGAGTSGGPWTDTQYF
13	TRBJ2-7	NA	TRBV11-2	NA	TGTGCCAGCAGCCCAGGGACATCCTACGAGCAGTACTTC	CASSPGTSYEQYF
17	TRBJ2-7	NA	TRBV7-6	TRBD1	TGTGCCAGCAGCTCCAGACGGACAGGGGGCCATATCTACGAGCAGTACTTC	CASSSRRTGGHIYEQYF
15	TRBJ2-5	NA	TRBV11-2	TRBD2	TGTGCCAGCAGCTTAGAGACTAGCGGGGAAGAGACCCAGTACTTC	CASSLETSGEETQYF
15	TRBJ2-7	NA	TRBV9	TRBD1	TGTGCCAGCAGCGTCCTCCCGACAGGGCCCTACGAGCAGTACTTC	CASSVLPTGPYEQYF
17	TRBJ1-1	NA	TRBV7-9	TRBD1	TGTGCCAGCAGCCCAGGCCTGGACAGGGGGCTGAACACTGAAGCTTTCTTT	CASSPGLDRGLNTEAFF
13	TRBJ2-7	NA	TRBV7-9	NA	TGTGCCAGCTCCCCAAGACCGGCCTACGAGCAGTACTTC	CASSPRPAYEQYF
13	TRBJ1-1	NA	TRBV7-6	NA	TGTGCCAGCAGCCCCCTAGTGGGCAGGGAAGCTTTCTTT	CASSPLVGREAFF
16	TRBJ2-1	few	TRBV4-3	NA	TGCGCCAGCAGCCAAGACTCAGGGGAGGCCTACAATGAGCAGTTCTTC	CASSQDSGEAYNEQFF
15	TRBJ1-1	NA	TRBV10-3	NA	TGTGCCATCAGTGCTCTCGGGGGGCAGGGCACTGAAGCTTTCTTT	CAISALGGQGTEAFF
13	TRBJ2-2	NA	TRBV10-1	NA	TGCGCCAGCAGTGAGTTGGGGACAGGGGAGCTGTTTTTT	CASSELGTGELFF
15	TRBJ1-5	few	TRBV28	TRBD1	TGTGCCAGCCGTCCAGGGGGAGTCCGTTTCGTTGCCCAGCATTTT	CASRPGGVRFVAQHF
15	TRBJ2-5	NA	TRBV11-1	TRBD2	TGTGCCAGCACCCTAATGGCGGGGGTAGGGGAGACCCAGTACTTC	CASTLMAGVGETQYF
13	TRBJ2-7	NA	TRBV11-2	TRBD2	TGTGCCAGCAGCTGGTCTAGCGGCTACGAGCAGTACTTC	CASSWSSGYEQYF
12	TRBJ2-5	NA	TRBV11-3	NA	TGTGCCAGCAGCTTAGCTGGGGAGACCCAGTACTTC	CASSLAGETQYF
21	TRBJ2-1	NA	TRBV14	TRBD1	TGTGCCAGCAGCCAGGGGATAATGGGACAGGGCAAAGTAGCGGCCTACAATGAGCAGTTCTTC	CASSQGIMGQGKVAAYNEQFF
15	TRBJ1-6	NA	TRBV5-5	NA	TGTGCCAGCAGTTTACCTGGGACGCCCAATTCACCCCTCCACTTT	CASSLPGTPNSPLHF
15	TRBJ1-1	NA	TRBV4-1	TRBD1	TGCGCCAGCAGCCAATCCGACAGGGGGAGTATCGGAGCTTTCTTT	CASSQSDRGSIGAFF
15	TRBJ2-5	NA	TRBV18	NA	TGTGCCAGCTCACCACCGAGTTTGGGCCAAGAGACCCAGTACTTC	CASSPPSLGQETQYF
15	TRBJ1-2	NA	TRBV7-9	NA	TGTGCCAGCACCCGATCCGGGGGGATAAGCTATGGCTACACCTTC	CASTRSGGISYGYTF
11	TRBJ1-3	NA	TRBV19	NA	TGTGCCACTAAGGGCGTCGGCACCATATATTTT	CATKGVGTIYF
14	TRBJ2-5	NA	TRBV7-2	NA	TGTGCCAGCAGCCCAACGCCGGGTAGGGAGACCCAGTACTTC	CASSPTPGRETQYF
14	TRBJ1-5	few	TRBV19	NA	TGTGCCAGTAGTACCACTTCGGGCGGGGTAGCCCAGCATTTT	CASSTTSGGVAQHF
13	TRBJ2-1	few	TRBV11-3	NA	TGTGCCAGCAGCTTAGGACACGGGGTACGGCAGTTCTTC	CASSLGHGVRQFF
13	TRBJ1-2	NA	TRBV30	TRBD1	TGTGCCTGGAGCAACCGGGACAGGGGAGGCTACACCTTC	CAWSNRDRGGYTF
14	TRBJ1-2	NA	TRBV6-5	TRBD1	TGTGCCAGCAGTCGACAGGGGGGTGTCGAGGGCTACACCTTC	CASSRQGGVEGYTF
14	TRBJ2-7	NA	TRBV28	NA	TGTGCCAGCAGTTTATTGGTCCTACCCTACGAGCAGTACTTC	CASSLLVLPYEQYF
14	TRBJ1-6	once	TRBV7-9	TRBD1	TGTGCCAGCAGAACAGGGGGTGGTAATTCACCCCTCCACTTT	CASRTGGGNSPLHF
18	TRBJ1-3	NA	TRBV5-1	NA	TGCGCCAGCAGCCCTACGACCCAGAGGGGTGTATCTGGAAACACCATATATTTT	CASSPTTQRGVSGNTIYF
16	TRBJ2-7	NA	TRBV6-1	NA	TGTGCCAGCAGTGAAGCGCACCAGGGGGGACGATACGAGCAGTACTTC	CASSEAHQGGRYEQYF
13	TRBJ1-5	once	TRBV19	TRBD1	TGTGCCTGCGCCGACAGGGGAAATCAGCCCCAGCATTTT	CACADRGNQPQHF
15	TRBJ1-4	NA	TRBV6-5	NA	TGTGCCAGCAGTTACTCTAGTATATTCCCGGGTCAACTGTTTTTT	CASSYSSIFPGQLFF
16	TRBJ1-2	NA	TRBV15	TRBD1	TGTGCCACCAGCAGAGGGCAGGACAGGGGCCTCTCTGGCTACACCTTC	CATSRGQDRGLSGYTF
17	TRBJ2-3	NA	TRBV5-1	TRBD2	TGCGCCAGCAGCCCGCAGACTAGCGGGGGTTACACAGATACGCAGTATTTT	CASSPQTSGGYTDTQYF
17	TRBJ1-2	NA	TRBV21-1	NA	TGTGCCAGCAGCGCCCCCGATGGAACAGGGAACTCCTATGGCTACACCTTC	CASSAPDGTGNSYGYTF
17	TRBJ1-6	NA	TRBV19	NA	TGTGCCAGTAGCCCCACTCAACAGAGCTCCTATAATTCACCCCTCCACTTT	CASSPTQQSSYNSPLHF
13	TRBJ1-2	NA	TRBV6-5	NA	TGTGCCAGCGTAGACAGCTCCTCCTATGGCTACACCTTC	CASVDSSSYGYTF
15	TRBJ1-2	NA	TRBV7-6	NA	TGTGCCAGCAGCCGAGGGAGGGAGTACGGCTATGGCTACACCTTC	CASSRGREYGYGYTF
16	TRBJ2-5	NA	TRBV9	NA	TGTGCCAGCAGCGTCGGGGTCCAAAACAGCGGCGAGACCCAGTACTTC	CASSVGVQNSGETQYF
15	TRBJ2-2	NA	TRBV10-3	NA	TGTGCCATCAGTTCTACACAGGGCAACACCGGGGAGCTGTTTTTT	CAISSTQGNTGELFF
12	TRBJ1-5	NA	TRBV5-5	NA	TGTGCCAGCAGCTTGGGGGATCAGCCCCAGCATTTT	CASSLGDQPQHF
14	TRBJ2-7	few	TRBV28	TRBD1	TGTGCCAGCTCAACCAGACAGGGGGCGGGTGAGCAGTACTTC	CASSTRQGAGEQYF
15	TRBJ2-7	NA	TRBV7-2	TRBD1	TGTGCCAGCAGCTTAGAAGGGGGCGCCTCCTACGAGCAGTACTTC	CASSLEGGASYEQYF
15	TRBJ1-1	NA	TRBV2	NA	TGTGCCAGCAGTGGACCCTCCCCAGGGAACACTGAAGCTTTCTTT	CASSGPSPGNTEAFF
14	TRBJ1-1	NA	TRBV19	NA	TGTGCCAGTAGTATGACAGTCAGTAACACTGAAGCTTTCTTT	CASSMTVSNTEAFF
14	TRBJ2-5	few	TRBV5-1	TRBD2	TGCGCCAGCAGCTTATCGCGGGGGGGAGAGACCCAGTACTTC	CASSLSRGGETQYF
15	TRBJ2-5	NA	TRBV6-5	TRBD2	TGTGCCAGCAGGGGGGAGCGGGGCTCAACAGAGACCCAGTACTTC	CASRGERGSTETQYF
15	TRBJ2-5	NA	TRBV7-6	NA	TGTGCCAGCAGCTTAGTTGGAGGGTCCCAAGAGACCCAGTACTTC	CASSLVGGSQETQYF
11	TRBJ2-7	NA	TRBV4-3	NA	TGCGCCAGCAGCTCAGGGATCAAGCAGTACTTC	CASSSGIKQYF